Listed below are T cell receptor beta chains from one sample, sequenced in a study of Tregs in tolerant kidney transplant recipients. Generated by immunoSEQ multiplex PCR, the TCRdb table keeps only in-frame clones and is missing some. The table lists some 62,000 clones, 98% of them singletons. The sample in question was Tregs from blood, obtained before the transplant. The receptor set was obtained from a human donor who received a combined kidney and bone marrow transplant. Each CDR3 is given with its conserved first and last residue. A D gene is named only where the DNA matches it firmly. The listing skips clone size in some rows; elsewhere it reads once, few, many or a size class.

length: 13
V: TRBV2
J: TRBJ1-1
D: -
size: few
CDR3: CASSRYLNTEAFF
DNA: TGTGCCAGCAGCAGGTACCTGAACACTGAAGCTTTCTTT

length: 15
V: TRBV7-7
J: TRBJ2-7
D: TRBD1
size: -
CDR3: CASSLVSGGLNEQYF
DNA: TGTGCCAGCAGCTTAGTATCAGGGGGCCTCAACGAGCAGTACTTC

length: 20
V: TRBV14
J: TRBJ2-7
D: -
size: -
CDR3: CASSQDSPFFPGGASYEQYF
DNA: TGTGCCAGCAGCCAAGATTCCCCTTTCTTCCCTGGCGGGGCCTCCTACGAGCAGTACTTC

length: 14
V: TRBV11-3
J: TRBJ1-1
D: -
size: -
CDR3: CASSSPLRDTEAFF
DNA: TGTGCCAGCAGCTCCCCCCTCAGGGACACTGAAGCTTTCTTT

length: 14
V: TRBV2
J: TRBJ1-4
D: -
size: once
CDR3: CASRGLATNEKLFF
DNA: TGTGCCAGCAGGGGTCTAGCAACTAATGAAAAACTGTTTTTT

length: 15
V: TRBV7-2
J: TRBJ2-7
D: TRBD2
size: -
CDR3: CASSLGAGAPYEQYF
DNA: TGTGCCAGCAGCTTAGGGGCGGGAGCCCCCTACGAGCAGTACTTC

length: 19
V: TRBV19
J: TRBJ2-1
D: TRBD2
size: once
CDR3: CASSISAPGLAGVWDEQFF
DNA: TGTGCCAGTAGTATATCAGCCCCAGGACTAGCGGGAGTCTGGGATGAGCAGTTCTTC

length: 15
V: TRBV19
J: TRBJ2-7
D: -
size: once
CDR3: CASSILLARLSEQYF
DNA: TGTGCCAGTAGTATTTTGCTAGCGAGGTTGAGCGAGCAGTACTTC

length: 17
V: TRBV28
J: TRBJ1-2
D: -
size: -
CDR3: CASSSIGHSGLSYGYTF
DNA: TGTGCCAGCAGTTCCATTGGTCATTCAGGGCTCAGCTATGGCTACACCTTC

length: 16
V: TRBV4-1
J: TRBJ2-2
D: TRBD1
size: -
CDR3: CASSPNPDRVGGELFF
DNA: TGCGCCAGCAGCCCGAATCCCGACAGGGTTGGCGGGGAGCTGTTTTTT

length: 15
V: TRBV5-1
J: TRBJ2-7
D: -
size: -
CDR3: CASSLFPGQIYEQYF
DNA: TGCGCCAGCAGCTTGTTTCCGGGACAAATCTACGAGCAGTACTTC

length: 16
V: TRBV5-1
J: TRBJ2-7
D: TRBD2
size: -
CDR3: CASSLVGRGYTYEQYF
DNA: TGCGCCAGCAGCTTGGTCGGGAGGGGGTACACCTACGAGCAGTACTTC

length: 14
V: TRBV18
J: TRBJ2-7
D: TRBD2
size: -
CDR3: CASSPRGGTYEQYF
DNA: TGTGCCAGCTCACCACGGGGGGGGACCTACGAGCAGTACTTC

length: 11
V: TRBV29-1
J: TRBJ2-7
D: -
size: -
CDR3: CSVGVSYEQYF
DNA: TGCAGCGTTGGCGTCTCCTACGAGCAGTACTTC

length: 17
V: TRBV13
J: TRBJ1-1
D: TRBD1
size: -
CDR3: CASSRRTGGISDTEAFF
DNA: TGTGCCAGCAGCCGTCGGACAGGGGGAATTAGTGACACTGAAGCTTTCTTT

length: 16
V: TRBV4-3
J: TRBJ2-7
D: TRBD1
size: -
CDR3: CASSQVGLQGAYEQYF
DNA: TGCGCCAGCAGCCAAGTCGGGCTACAGGGGGCCTACGAGCAGTACTTC

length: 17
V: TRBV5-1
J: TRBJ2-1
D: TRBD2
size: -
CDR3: CASSLVYGGYSYNEQFF
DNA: TGCGCCAGCAGCTTAGTTTACGGGGGGTACTCCTACAATGAGCAGTTCTTC

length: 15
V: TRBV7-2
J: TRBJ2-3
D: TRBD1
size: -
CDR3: CASSDRGSGVDTQYF
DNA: TGTGCCAGCAGCGACAGGGGAAGCGGAGTAGATACGCAGTATTTT

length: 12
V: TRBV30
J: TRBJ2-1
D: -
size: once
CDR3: CAWSRLAPEQFF
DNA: TGTGCCTGGAGTCGCCTAGCGCCTGAGCAGTTCTTC

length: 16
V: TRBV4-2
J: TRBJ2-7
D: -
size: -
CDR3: CASSQSTLEGSYEQYF
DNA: TGTGCCAGCAGCCAAAGCACCTTGGAGGGCTCCTACGAGCAGTACTTC

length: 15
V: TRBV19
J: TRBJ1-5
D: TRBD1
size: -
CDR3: CASKIGTGVNQPQHF
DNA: TGTGCCAGTAAGATAGGGACAGGAGTTAATCAGCCCCAGCATTTT

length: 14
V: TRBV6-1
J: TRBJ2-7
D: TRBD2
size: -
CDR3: CASRGGSVGYEQYF
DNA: TGTGCCAGCAGGGGAGGGTCGGTAGGCTACGAGCAGTACTTC